This T cell receptor (beta chain) originates from a study of T cell repertoires in cytomegalovirus infection. Study details: Public TCR beta signatures indicated both CMV infection and matching HLA type.

Study-wide results and limits: CMV carriers with the relevant HLA were identified by cumulative public TCR beta family frequency.

Trimming took 4 bases from V and 12 from J, leaving 7 bases between them. The germline V gene encodes CDR1 SEHNR and CDR2 FQNEAQ (reference sequence). The CDR3 is made up of 10 amino acids. TCRdb re-analysed the reads in MiXCR, keeping a single row per CDR3 protein. The data contain about 490,000 distinct CDR3 sequences, approximately 10% of them singletons. This clonotype has only one observation. What it binds is unknown. Input material: PBMCs. This TCR came from a human donor in good health (CMV status not recorded). Some clones in this sample may be carry-over from other donors' samples. The V and J genes are TRBV7-9 and TRBJ2-1; no reliable D call. The CDR3 bases are TGTGCCAGCAGCTCACACGGGCAGTTCTTC. It translates to CASSSHGQFF.